The present TCR beta chain was sequenced within a study of OX40 agonist ivuxolimab in advanced cancers. Across the whole study: Ivuxolimab, which is an agonistic anti-OX40 (CD134) antibody, was administered to the patients. Findings and caveats of the study: Some nonresponders likewise displayed low normalized T-cell clonal expansion. Still undetermined is the antigen specificity of the expanded peripheral T cells.

As to this clone: Antigen specificity is unknown.

The method was immunoSEQ multiplex PCR; TCRdb's version includes in-frame clones alone and lacks a portion of them. The sample consists of approximately 23,000 clones, about nine tenths of them appearing once. The CDR3 has 14 residues. Germline lookup yields CDR1 MNHEY and CDR2 SVGAGI. Germline trimming cut 5 bases from V and 6 bases from J; bases unmatched to any gene: 8. The source of this sequence is an adult with an advanced solid tumor such as melanoma, head and neck, liver or kidney cancer. The chain couples TRBV6-5 to TRBJ2-7, with TRBD1 matching over 9 bases. The sample here was CD4+ or CD8+ T cells sorted from blood, taken in a trial of the OX40 agonist ivuxolimab. The DNA for the CDR3 is TGTGCCAGCAGTCACGGACAGGGGAGTGGCGAGCAGTACTTC. Its protein product is CASSHGQGSGEQYF.